What follows are 20 T cell receptor beta chains derived from one specimen sequenced in a study of memory CD4+ T cells and cytomegalovirus serostatus. TCRdb's table, derived via immunoSEQ multiplex PCR, lists solely in-frame clones and lacks some. The sample has tens of thousands of clones, approximately 81% seen once. The sort gate was single viable CD3+CD4+CD8-CD45RO+ cells for memory CD4+ T cells. Sequencing was performed on memory CD4+ T cells from blood. The receptor set was obtained from an adult in good health and CMV-seronegative.

In nucleotides, the CDR3 is TGTGCCACCAGCAGAAACAGCGGACCCTACGAGCAGTACTTC. The encoded protein is CATSRNSGPYEQYF. This rearrangement joins TRBV15 to TRBJ2-7; tentatively, D is TRBD2 (5 bases). With 2 bases removed from V and 2 bases from J, the gap between germline ends came to 10 bases. From germline, CDR1 is LNHNV and CDR2 YYDKDF (reference sequence). The CDR3 covers 14 residues. The entire variable domain, with the rest obtained from reference TRBV15 and TRBJ2-7, is as follows: DAMVIQNPRYQVTQFGKPVTLSCSQTLNHNVMYWYQQKSSQAPKLLFHYYDKDFNNEADTPDNFQSRRPNTSFCFLDIRSPGLGDTAMYLCATSRNSGPYEQYFGPGTRLTVT.

The genes are TRBV7-9 and TRBJ1-1; 8 bases align to TRBD1. The trim removed 5 bases at V and 1 base at J, leaving 6 bases unmatched. Germline values: CDR1 SEHNR, CDR2 FQNEAQ (reference sequence). The CDR3 consists of 15 residues. CDR3 sequence (DNA): TGTGCCAGCAGCCCCGGGACAGGCTGGAACACTGAAGCTTTCTTT. It is translated as CASSPGTGWNTEAFF.

This rearrangement joins TRBV7-2 to TRBJ2-3, with D perhaps matching TRBD2 (6 bases). Germline V lookup: CDR1 SGHTA, CDR2 FQGNSA. V was pared by 1 base and J by 5 bases, with 7 bases between. The CDR3 loop spans 13 amino acids. In nucleotides, the CDR3 is TGTGCCAGCAGCTTAGAAGCGGGAGATACGCAGTATTTT. Translated, it gives CASSLEAGDTQYF. Complete variable domain (other parts from reference TRBV7-2 and TRBJ2-3): GAGVSQSPSNKVTEKGKDVELRCDPISGHTALYWYRQSLGQGLEFLIYFQGNSAPDKSGLPSDRFSAERTGGSVSTLTIQRTQQEDSAVYLCASSLEAGDTQYFGPGTRLTVL.

This clone appeared a single time. The V and J genes are TRBV19 and TRBJ2-1, with 9 bases aligning to TRBD1. The CDR3 is made up of 17 amino acids. Germline values: CDR1 LNHDA, CDR2 SQIVND (reference sequence). With 7 bases clipped from V and 1 base from J, the junction kept 11 bases outside the gene matches. CDR3 residues: CASTGTGMSRSYNEQFF. CDR3 in DNA: TGTGCCAGTACGGGGACAGGGATGTCCCGATCCTACAATGAGCAGTTCTTC.

V gene TRBV7-2 combines with J gene TRBJ1-2, with unresolved D. This CDR3 has 14 amino acids. V gave up 3 bases and J gave up 7 bases, with 15 bases separating them. CDR1 is SGHTA, CDR2 FQGNSA, per germline. CDR3 sequence reads: CASSFITPDLGYTF. CDR3 coding DNA: TGTGCCAGCAGCTTCATTACCCCAGACCTTGGCTACACCTTC.

In its sample, this clone was seen a few times. The chain joins TRBV4-3 to TRBJ2-1; 10 bases match TRBD2. Germline CDR1 LGHNA, CDR2 YSLEER. This CDR3 comprises 16 residues. V was pared by 1 base and J by 5 bases, with 5 bases of the junction left unmatched. The CDR3 DNA is TGCGCCAGCAGCCAAGCGTCCCTAGCGGGGGACAATGAGCAGTTCTTC. It codes for CASSQASLAGDNEQFF.

The rearrangement links TRBV27 to TRBJ2-7; 10 bases line up with TRBD2. With V trimmed by 0 bases and J by 3 bases, 5 bases remained unmatched. Looked up from germline, CDR1 is MNHEY and CDR2 is SMNVEV (reference sequence). The CDR3 loop spans 16 amino acids. CDR3 loop: CASSLSGLAGVYEQYF. CDR3 DNA sequence: TGTGCCAGCAGTTTATCCGGGCTAGCGGGAGTCTACGAGCAGTACTTC.

The CDR3 coding sequence is TGTGCCAGCAGCGTCACAGATACGCAGTATTTT. This sequence encodes CASSVTDTQYF. The chain carries TRBV2 and TRBJ2-3; no definite D call. V lost 6 bases, J lost 2 bases, and 3 bases lay in between. There are 11 residues in the CDR3. CDR1 SNHLY and CDR2 FYNNEI come from the germline V gene.

This chain links TRBV19 with TRBJ2-2, with D tentatively TRBD2 (5 bases). The ends were cut back, 3 bases at V and 2 bases at J, with 16 bases in the middle. The CDR3 totals 17 residues. Per the germline V gene, CDR1 is LNHDA and CDR2 is SQIVND (reference sequence). The CDR3 loop is CASSMPEDWTNTGELFF. For the CDR3, the DNA is TGTGCCAGTAGTATGCCCGAGGACTGGACTAACACCGGGGAGCTGTTTTTT. Full variable domain (outside the CDR3, taken from reference TRBV19 and TRBJ2-2): DGGITQSPKYLFRKEGQNVTLSCEQNLNHDAMYWYRQDPGQGLRLIYYSQIVNDFQKGDIAEGYSVSREKKESFPLTVTSAQKNPTAFYLCASSMPEDWTNTGELFFGEGSRLTVL.

V gene TRBV29-1 combines with J gene TRBJ1-2; D possibly corresponds to TRBD1 (5 bases). CDR1 is SQVTM and CDR2 is ANQGSEA in the germline V gene. CDR3 length equals 16 residues. V gave up 4 bases and J gave up 2 bases, with 20 bases separating them. CDR3 sequence reads: CSVVGLGDRGNYGYTF. CDR3 coding DNA: TGCAGCGTTGTCGGGTTAGGGGACCGTGGAAACTATGGCTACACCTTC.

Only one count was recorded for this clone. The chain recombines TRBV5-1 with TRBJ1-4; perhaps TRBD1 as D (5 bases). Germline lookup yields CDR1 SGHRS and CDR2 YFSETQ. This CDR3 contains 15 residues. V lost 2 bases and J 8 bases, leaving 16 bases between the germline ends. DNA for the CDR3: TGCGCCAGCAGCTTAACCCAGGGTTACGGCGAAAAACTGTTTTTT. Translated, it gives CASSLTQGYGEKLFF.

The chain uses TRBV19 and TRBJ1-2; weak D call: TRBD1 (5 bases). Germline CDR1 and CDR2: LNHDA and SQIVND (reference sequence). V lost 5 bases and J lost 6, with 25 bases in between. CDR3 size: 17 residues. CDR3 protein: CASSLLPWAGPNDGYTF. As DNA, the CDR3 is TGTGCCAGTAGTCTCCTACCCTGGGCAGGGCCAAACGATGGCTACACCTTC.

The V call is TRBV29-1, the J call TRBJ2-1; no definite D call. V was clipped by 2 bases and J by 10 bases, with 9 bases between them. The germline CDR1 and CDR2 sequences are SQVTM and ANQGSEA. The CDR3 totals 11 residues. CDR3 region: CSVEIATEQFF. In nucleotides, the CDR3 is TGCAGCGTTGAAATTGCCACAGAGCAGTTCTTC.

V and J are TRBV7-3 and TRBJ2-1; 12 bases map to TRBD2. Germline-derived CDR1 and CDR2 are SGHTA and FQGTGA. Trimming removed 5 bases from V and 7 bases from J; junction bases left unmatched: 3. CDR3 length equals 14 residues. For the CDR3, the DNA is TGTGCCAGCAGCCCTAGCGGGAGGGGGAATGAGCAGTTCTTC. Its protein product is CASSPSGRGNEQFF.

V and J are TRBV15 and TRBJ1-1, with TRBD1 matching 8 bases. Germline CDR1 and CDR2: LNHNV and YYDKDF (reference sequence). The CDR3 covers 14 residues. Losses at the gene ends were 5 bases for V and 11 bases for J; bases not matched to a gene: 13. As DNA, the CDR3 is TGTGCCACCAGCCCTAAACTGGGACAGGCTGCTGCTTTCTTT. Protein: CATSPKLGQAAAFF.

This chain links TRBV7-2 with TRBJ1-2; TRBD1 might be the D (5 bases). With 2 bases removed from V and 4 bases from J, the gap between germline ends came to 8 bases. Germline lookup yields CDR1 SGHTA and CDR2 FQGNSA. The CDR3 runs to 13 residues. The CDR3 sequence: CASSLRQLYGYTF. In DNA, the CDR3 is TGTGCCAGCAGCTTAAGACAGCTCTATGGCTACACCTTC.

V usage is TRBV6-5 and J usage is TRBJ1-1, with D possibly matching TRBD1 (5 bases). This CDR3 region has 14 residues. Germline values: CDR1 MNHEY, CDR2 SVGAGI. V was shortened by 5 bases and J by 1 base, with 11 bases between the two germline ends. Here the CDR3 reads CASSLSTGNTEAFF. The CDR3, as DNA: TGTGCCAGCAGTCTCTCAACAGGGAACACTGAAGCTTTCTTT.

This chain uses TRBV6-5 with TRBJ1-5; D might be TRBD1 (6 bases). The CDR3 totals 14 residues. Trimming cost V 6 bases and J 6 bases, with 15 bases left between them. The germline CDR1 and CDR2 sequences are MNHEY and SVGAGI. As DNA, the CDR3 is TGTGCCAGCAGCCCACAGGGACTTCGTCAGCCCCAGCATTTT. Translation gives CASSPQGLRQPQHF.

The chain uses TRBV10-3 and TRBJ2-7; D gene ambiguous. The ends were cut back, 7 bases at V and 8 bases at J, with 18 bases in the middle. This CDR3 comprises 13 residues. CDR1 is ENHRY and CDR2 is SYGVKD in the germline V gene. The CDR3 region is CAIMMDNWAQQYF. For the CDR3, the DNA is TGTGCCATCATGATGGATAACTGGGCACAGCAGTACTTC.

The rearrangement joins TRBV6-5 to TRBJ2-7, with TRBD2 matching over 10 bases. CDR3 size: 14 residues. The V segment lost 7 bases and the J segment 5 bases; nucleotides outside the gene matches: 8. Germline CDR1 reads MNHEY; CDR2 reads SVGAGI. The CDR3 nucleotides are TGTGCCAGCAACAAAGCGGGAGGGCCGAACGAGCAGTACTTC. It encodes CASNKAGGPNEQYF.